This TCR beta chain was sequenced during a study of blood T cell repertoires in COVID-19. In the study overall: Specimens from acute and convalescent COVID-19 originated in the United States, Italy and Spain. T cells, B-cell-depleted T cells, or PBMCs supplied cDNA or gDNA.

The germline V gene encodes CDR1 MNHEY and CDR2 SVGEGT. The CDR3 totals 13 residues. The V end was cut by 6 bases, the J end by 12 bases, with 18 bases between. Per the original data handling: Estimated nucleated cell counts came from reference gene primer amplification. Assay: immunoSEQ multiplex PCR; the TCRdb copy retains only in-frame clones and omits some. The DNA gave D and trimming, while V, J and clone size come from that table. The sample lists about 80,000 clones; 91% were seen once. This receptor was obtained from a woman aged 45 to 65 in a cohort sampled during active COVID-19. Sequenced material: peripheral blood. V usage is TRBV6-2 or TRBV6-3 and J usage is TRBJ2-1; possible D gene TRBD1, 6 bases. CDR3 DNA: TGTGCCAGCAGCCGCAACAGGGAAGGGGGGCAGTTCTTC. Amino acids: CASSRNREGGQFF.